The 9 T cell receptor beta chains below all came from one sample that was sequenced in a study of T cells in pancreatic ductal adenocarcinoma. TCRdb keeps only in-frame clones here, not all; method: immunoSEQ multiplex PCR. The sample carries 15,000 to 20,000 clones, about 88% recorded once. Selected pancreatic ductal adenocarcinoma patients had undergone surgery without neoadjuvant therapy. The sequencing sample was made of PBMCs. The receptors originated from a human donor with pancreatic ductal adenocarcinoma.

The rearrangement links TRBV14 to TRBJ1-5, with 7 bases aligning to TRBD1. CDR3 length: 14 amino acids. CDR1 and CDR2 from the germline V gene are SGHDN and FVKESK. The junction had 5 bases not matched to a gene; V was cut back by 4 bases and J by 5 bases. The CDR3 reads CASSRGGLDQPQHF. Written as DNA, the CDR3 is TGTGCCAGCAGCCGAGGGGGCCTGGATCAGCCCCAGCATTTT.

The V call is TRBV7-2, the J call TRBJ2-7; 8 positions match TRBD2. The V and J ends lost 1 base and 5 bases, in that order; junction bases with no gene match: 7. Per germline, CDR1 SGHTA and CDR2 FQGNSA. This CDR3 comprises 15 residues. This CDR3 reads CASSLESGGRHEQYF. CDR3 bases: TGTGCCAGCAGCTTAGAATCGGGGGGGCGCCACGAGCAGTACTTC.

The CDR3 bases are TGTGCCAGTAGTATAGACCCAGGACTGGGTCAGCCCCAGCATTTT. It translates to CASSIDPGLGQPQHF. The genes are TRBV19 and TRBJ1-5, with D unclear. Germline CDR1 is LNHDA and CDR2 is SQIVND (reference sequence). The CDR3 loop spans 15 amino acids. Trimming removed 0 bases at V and 6 bases at J, with 12 bases between.

V and J are TRBV19 and TRBJ1-2; D call uncertain. The CDR3 consists of 16 residues. Trimming removed 5 bases at V and 0 bases at J, with 16 bases between. Germline V gene data show CDR1 as LNHDA and CDR2 as SQIVND (reference sequence). The CDR3 loop is CASSERGEASNYGYTF. CDR3 sequence (DNA): TGTGCCAGTAGTGAACGCGGGGAGGCTTCTAACTATGGCTACACCTTC.

The rearrangement links TRBV18 to TRBJ2-7, with D perhaps TRBD1 (5 bases). The CDR3 consists of 14 residues. Trimming shortened V by 3 bases and J by 6 bases, and 15 bases separated the two germline ends. The germline gives CDR1 KGHSH, CDR2 LQKENI. The CDR3 nucleotides read TGTGCCAGCTCACCGTCCAGGGTTCAGGGCGAGCAGTACTTC. It yields the protein CASSPSRVQGEQYF.

In this sample, this clone turned up once. The chain links TRBV7-8 to TRBJ2-3; D unclear. Germline loops: CDR1 SGHVS, CDR2 FQNEAQ. This CDR3 has 16 amino acids. The V and J ends lost 0 bases and 2 bases respectively, with 12 bases between them. CDR3 nucleotide sequence: TGTGCCAGCAGCTTAGCGCATCATACTTTCACAGATACGCAGTATTTT. Protein: CASSLAHHTFTDTQYF.

The V and J genes are TRBV6-4 and TRBJ2-7, with 9 positions matching TRBD1. The germline CDR1 and CDR2 sequences are MRHNA and SNTAGT. The length of the CDR3 is 14 residues. V shed 10 bases and J 4 bases; nucleotides not matched to a gene: 11. This CDR3 is CATTGGRLQYEQYF. CDR3 DNA sequence: TGTGCCACGACAGGGGGTCGCCTTCAGTACGAGCAGTACTTC.

The chain carries TRBV4-1 and TRBJ1-1; no firm D call. Trimming pared 1 base from V and 0 bases from J, leaving 9 bases between. The germline V gene has CDR1 MGHRA and CDR2 YSYEKL. The CDR3 totals 15 residues. CDR3 sequence (DNA): TGCGCCAGCAGCCAAGGCCGAACGGTGAACACTGAAGCTTTCTTT. It is translated as CASSQGRTVNTEAFF.

J is TRBJ2-3 and V is TRBV9; D possibly corresponds to TRBD1 (5 bases). V shed 0 bases and J shed 13 bases, with 15 bases lying between them. The germline gives CDR1 SGDLS, CDR2 YYNGEE. The CDR3 consists of 13 residues. The chain's CDR3 is CASSVESAAGKYF. Written as DNA, the CDR3 is TGTGCCAGCAGCGTAGAGTCCGCGGCAGGGAAGTATTTT.